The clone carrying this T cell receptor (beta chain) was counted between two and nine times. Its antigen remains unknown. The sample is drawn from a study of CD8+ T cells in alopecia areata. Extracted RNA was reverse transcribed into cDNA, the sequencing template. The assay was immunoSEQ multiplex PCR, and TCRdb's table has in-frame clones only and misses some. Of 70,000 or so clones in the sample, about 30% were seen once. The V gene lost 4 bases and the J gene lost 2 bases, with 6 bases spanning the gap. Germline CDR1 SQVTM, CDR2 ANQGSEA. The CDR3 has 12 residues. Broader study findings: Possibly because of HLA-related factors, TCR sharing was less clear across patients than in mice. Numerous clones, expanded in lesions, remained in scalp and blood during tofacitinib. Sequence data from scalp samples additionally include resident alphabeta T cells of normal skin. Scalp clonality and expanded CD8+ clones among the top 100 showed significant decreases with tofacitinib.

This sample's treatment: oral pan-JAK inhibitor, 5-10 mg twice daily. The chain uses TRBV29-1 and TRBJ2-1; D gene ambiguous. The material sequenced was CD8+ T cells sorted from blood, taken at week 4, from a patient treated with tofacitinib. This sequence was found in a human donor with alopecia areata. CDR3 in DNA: TGCAGCGTTGGTCGAGCCTACAATGAGCAGTTCTTC. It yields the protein CSVGRAYNEQFF.